Following are 32 T cell receptor beta chains from one sample sequenced in a study of cytomegalovirus exposure and HLA in healthy donors. Data came from immunoSEQ multiplex PCR; TCRdb stores just in-frame clones and leaves some out. The table has 200,000 or so clones, more than 80% seen once; the top ten hold around 6.7%. Sequencing used PBMCs. These receptors originate from a man between 18 and 29 years old in good health and CMV-seropositive.

This clone appeared a single time. The V and J genes are TRBV15 and TRBJ1-5, with 8 bases aligning to TRBD1. The ends lost 1 base at V and 7 bases at J; junction bases unmatched: 6. CDR3 size: 15 residues. Germline lookup yields CDR1 LNHNV and CDR2 YYDKDF (reference sequence). The CDR3 DNA sequence: TGTGCCACCAGCAGAGCTCCAGGGGGCGGACAGCCCCAGCATTTT. It specifies CATSRAPGGGQPQHF.

This clone was detected only once. The chain carries TRBV10-3 and TRBJ1-5; TRBD1 matches at 8 bases. This CDR3 has 18 residues. Germline CDR1 reads ENHRY; CDR2 reads SYGVKD. Losses at the gene ends were 9 bases for V and 1 base for J; bases not matched to a gene: 17. DNA for the CDR3: TGTGCCATTATAACCCGTCAGGGGGCGTCGGCGAGCAATCAGCCCCAGCATTTT. Translating it yields CAIITRQGASASNQPQHF.

This clone is a singleton in its sample. This chain joins TRBV29-1 and TRBJ2-7, with TRBD2 identical over 7 bases. Germline CDR1 SQVTM, CDR2 ANQGSEA. The length of the CDR3 is 14 residues. V shed 6 bases and J 9 bases; nucleotides not matched to a gene: 17. This CDR3 reads CSVGGTLVRERQYF. The CDR3 region has the DNA TGCAGCGTGGGGGGGACTTTGGTACGGGAGAGGCAGTACTTC.

The chain joins TRBV27 to TRBJ1-2; D gene uncertain. V was cut by 5 bases and J by 4 bases, with 11 bases left in between. CDR3 length: 13 amino acids. Germline lookup yields CDR1 MNHEY and CDR2 SMNVEV (reference sequence). DNA of the CDR3: TGTGCCAGCAGTCCCCAGGCGGGCTATGGCTACACCTTC. It specifies CASSPQAGYGYTF.

The chain is built from TRBV6-4 and TRBJ2-2, with 7 bases that match TRBD2. V trimming: 6 bases; J trimming: 5 bases; junction bases outside the gene matches: 12. Germline assignment: CDR1 MRHNA and CDR2 SNTAGT. This CDR3 contains 16 residues. The CDR3 DNA reads as TGTGCCAGCAGCGCTATCGGCGGGAGTGGGACCGGGGAGCTGTTTTTT. Translating it yields CASSAIGGSGTGELFF.

This sequence joins TRBV28 and TRBJ1-2; D is undetermined. There are 14 residues in the CDR3. Germline assignment: CDR1 MDHEN and CDR2 SYDVKM. Trimming pared 5 bases from V and 2 bases from J, leaving 12 bases between. Here the CDR3 DNA reads TGTGCCAGCAGTCGAACAAACACCAACTATGGCTACACCTTC. Translating gives CASSRTNTNYGYTF.

This clone was seen a single time. For the CDR3, the DNA is TGTGCCTGGAGTGTAACCGGGCAGGGGGCCTACGAGCAGTACTTC. Protein sequence: CAWSVTGQGAYEQYF. V gene TRBV30 combines with J gene TRBJ2-7, with 7 bases aligning to TRBD1. The CDR3 has 15 amino acids. V lost 0 bases, J lost 2 bases, and 7 bases stayed unmatched. CDR1 GTSNPN and CDR2 SVGIG come from the germline V gene (reference sequence).

The chain links TRBV5-4 to TRBJ2-3; 9 bases fit TRBD1. The CDR3 sequence is 16 residues long. The V gene's germline CDR1 is SGHNT and CDR2 YYREEE (reference sequence). Trimming removed 7 bases from V and 1 base from J; junction bases left unmatched: 10. CDR3 bases: TGTGCCAGCCACAATTGGGGGGACAGGGGCACAGATACGCAGTATTTT. Translation gives CASHNWGDRGTDTQYF.

V usage is TRBV7-2 and J usage is TRBJ2-2; possible D gene TRBD1, 5 bases. This CDR3 region has 15 residues. V lost 2 bases to trimming and J lost 6 bases, with 13 bases between them. Germline CDR1 is SGHTA and CDR2 is FQGNSA. The CDR3 bases are TGTGCCAGCAGCTTATTGCAGGGTGGTCCCGGGGAGCTGTTTTTT. Translated: CASSLLQGGPGELFF.

The chain couples TRBV25-1 to TRBJ2-3, with TRBD2 identical over 11 bases. Trimming at V came to 5 bases and at J to 2 bases, leaving 9 bases not matched to a gene. The CDR3 has 17 residues. In germline, CDR1 is MGHDK, CDR2 SYGVNS. CDR3 bases: TGTGCCAGCAGTCGAAGGGGACTAGCGGACGCCACAGATACGCAGTATTTT. This codes for CASSRRGLADATDTQYF.

This clone was detected only once. This chain connects TRBV29-1 to TRBJ2-7, with D tentatively TRBD1 (7 bases). Germline assignment: CDR1 SQVTM and CDR2 ANQGSEA. This CDR3 region has 11 residues. Trimming left V 5 bases short and J 7 bases short, with 12 bases between. CDR3 residues: CSVTRGVEQYF. DNA for the CDR3: TGCAGCGTTACCAGGGGGGTGGAGCAGTACTTC.

The chain is built from TRBV30 and TRBJ1-5, with 8 bases that match TRBD1. Germline CDR1 is GTSNPN and CDR2 is SVGIG (reference sequence). There are 15 residues in the CDR3. The V segment lost 0 bases and the J segment 6 bases; nucleotides outside the gene matches: 7. CDR3 residues: CAWSVDQGASQPQHF. The DNA for the CDR3 is TGTGCCTGGAGTGTGGATCAGGGGGCAAGTCAGCCCCAGCATTTT.

The rearrangement uses TRBV28 and TRBJ2-3, with D possibly TRBD2 on 5 matching bases. This CDR3 contains 14 residues. Germline V gene data show CDR1 as MDHEN and CDR2 as SYDVKM. V dropped 6 bases and J dropped 6 bases, with 16 bases sitting between them. The CDR3 region has the DNA TGTGCCAGCAGCCCCCCCGGGGTGGTCGATACGCAGTATTTT. Protein sequence: CASSPPGVVDTQYF.

The chain links TRBV2 to TRBJ1-1; TRBD1 might be the D (5 bases). The CDR3 is made up of 15 amino acids. From germline, CDR1 is SNHLY and CDR2 FYNNEI. Deletions cut 1 base from V and 4 bases from J, with 13 bases between. CDR3: CASSEVRQGITEAFF. The CDR3 DNA sequence: TGTGCCAGCAGTGAAGTGCGGCAGGGAATCACTGAAGCTTTCTTT.

This clone was observed once. The V gene is TRBV7-9, the J gene TRBJ2-1; 11 bases line up with TRBD2. V was clipped by 5 bases and J by 7 bases; unmatched bases: 10. Germline V gene sequence: CDR1 SEHNR, CDR2 FQNEAQ (reference sequence). The CDR3 covers 16 residues. CDR3: CASSPTSGRDLNEQFF. The CDR3 bases are TGTGCCAGCAGCCCAACTAGCGGGAGAGATCTAAATGAGCAGTTCTTC.

This chain connects TRBV11-3 to TRBJ2-1; the D is unclear. The ends were cut back, 2 bases at V and 8 bases at J, with 10 bases in the middle. Germline lookup yields CDR1 SGHNT and CDR2 YENEEA. This CDR3 has 13 residues. CDR3 loop: CASSLNSRYEQFF. The CDR3 DNA reads TGTGCCAGCAGCTTAAACAGTCGCTATGAGCAGTTCTTC.

V usage is TRBV19 and J usage is TRBJ1-5; TRBD1 aligns across 9 bases. The CDR3 consists of 16 residues. Germline-derived CDR1 and CDR2 are LNHDA and SQIVND (reference sequence). Losses at the gene ends were 5 bases for V and 4 bases for J; bases not matched to a gene: 9. This chain's CDR3 is CASSPPGQGGNQPQHF. The CDR3 nucleotides are TGTGCCAGTAGTCCCCCGGGACAGGGTGGGAATCAGCCCCAGCATTTT.

The rearrangement joins TRBV9 to TRBJ2-5; 8 bases line up with TRBD2. This CDR3 spans 16 amino acids. The V gene end was trimmed by 0 bases and the J gene end by 1 base; junction bases not matched to a gene: 5. Germline CDR1 is SGDLS and CDR2 is YYNGEE. CDR3 nucleotide sequence: TGTGCCAGCAGCGTAGCGTCAGCGGGAGCCCAAGAGACCCAGTACTTC. It translates to CASSVASAGAQETQYF.

The V call is TRBV25-1, the J call TRBJ2-1, with a possible D match to TRBD2 (6 bases). The CDR3 spans 17 residues. Germline CDR1 is MGHDK and CDR2 is SYGVNS. Trimming shortened V by 4 bases and J by 2 bases, and 18 bases separated the two germline ends. Here the CDR3 reads CASSGKGTSRPYNEQFF. CDR3 in DNA: TGTGCCAGCAGTGGAAAAGGGACTTCTCGGCCCTACAATGAGCAGTTCTTC.

This clone was seen only once. The rearrangement joins TRBV27 to TRBJ1-2; TRBD1 aligns across 10 bases. Germline CDR1 and CDR2: MNHEY and SMNVEV (reference sequence). V was clipped by 6 bases and J by 8 bases; unmatched bases: 6. This CDR3 contains 13 residues. The CDR3 DNA sequence: TGTGCCAGCAGAGCGGACAGGGGGAAGGGCTACACCTTC. Its protein product is CASRADRGKGYTF.

The J gene is TRBJ2-1, the V gene TRBV6-6; D is perhaps TRBD1 (6 bases). Trimming took off 4 bases at V and 10 bases at J, with 8 bases between the two ends. The CDR3 totals 11 residues. Germline V gene data show CDR1 as MNHNY and CDR2 as SVGAGI (reference sequence). CDR3 sequence: CASSFTGEQFF. The CDR3 region has the DNA TGTGCCAGCAGTTTTACAGGGGAGCAGTTCTTC.

CDR3 amino acids: CASRKDRASKNIQYF. The DNA for the CDR3 is TGTGCCAGCAGGAAGGACAGGGCATCCAAAAACATTCAGTACTTC. The rearrangement links TRBV28 to TRBJ2-4, with TRBD1 matching over 8 bases. Per germline, CDR1 MDHEN and CDR2 SYDVKM. The CDR3 covers 15 residues. V shed 6 bases and J 2 bases; nucleotides not matched to a gene: 6.

The chain has TRBV27 and TRBJ2-5; D uncertain. This CDR3 is 13 amino acids long. CDR1 and CDR2 from the germline V gene are MNHEY and SMNVEV (reference sequence). V lost 8 bases and J 3 bases, leaving 13 bases between the germline ends. CDR3 in DNA: TGTGCCAGCGGCCCGTGGCAAGAAGAGACCCAGTACTTC. Its translation: CASGPWQEETQYF.

The chain uses TRBV19 and TRBJ1-2; no clear D gene. Germline V CDR1 and CDR2: LNHDA, SQIVND (reference sequence). V was pared by 6 bases and J by 2 bases, with 13 bases between. There are 14 residues in the CDR3. The CDR3 nucleotides are TGTGCCAGTAGAAACCAGCGGATGAACTATGGCTACACCTTC. It encodes CASRNQRMNYGYTF. The variable domain in full, with the rest retrieved from reference TRBV19 and TRBJ1-2, is DGGITQSPKYLFRKEGQNVTLSCEQNLNHDAMYWYRQDPGQGLRLIYYSQIVNDFQKGDIAEGYSVSREKKESFPLTVTSAQKNPTAFYLCASRNQRMNYGYTFGSGTRLTVV.

The chain combines TRBV5-1 with TRBJ2-7; perhaps TRBD1 as D (6 bases). The V and J ends lost 4 bases and 4 bases respectively, with 21 bases between them. The CDR3 loop spans 16 amino acids. The germline V gene encodes CDR1 SGHRS and CDR2 YFSETQ. CDR3 nucleotides: TGCGCCAGCAGCCGGATTACAGGGTTAAAGGGTTACGAGCAGTACTTC. Translating it yields CASSRITGLKGYEQYF.

CDR3 sequence: CASSPGTGGYNEQFF. The CDR3 coding sequence is TGTGCCAGCAGCCCCGGGACAGGGGGATACAATGAGCAGTTCTTC. This rearrangement joins TRBV7-8 to TRBJ2-1, with 11 bases fitting TRBD1. The ends lost 5 bases at V and 4 bases at J; junction bases unmatched: 4. There are 15 residues in the CDR3. Germline CDR1 is SGHVS and CDR2 is FQNEAQ.

CDR3 sequence reads: CASRKMRLAGADTQYF. The CDR3 bases are TGTGCCAGCAGAAAAATGAGACTAGCGGGAGCAGATACGCAGTATTTT. The rearrangement uses TRBV7-8 and TRBJ2-3; 12 bases map to TRBD2. Germline V gene sequence: CDR1 SGHVS, CDR2 FQNEAQ. The length of the CDR3 is 16 residues. The J segment lost 4 bases and the V segment lost 6 bases, leaving 8 bases of the junction unmatched.

CDR3 in amino acids: CASSPGRGQTYPSGNTIYF. In DNA, the CDR3 is TGTGCCAGCAGTCCCGGGAGGGGACAGACTTATCCCTCTGGAAACACCATATATTTT. The chain is built from TRBV28 and TRBJ1-3; TRBD1 matches at 7 bases. There are 19 residues in the CDR3. Looked up from germline, CDR1 is MDHEN and CDR2 is SYDVKM. J gave up 0 bases and V 5 bases, and 16 bases lay outside the gene matches.

This clone was picked up many times. This same CDR3 is encoded by further DNA sequences in the sample. V usage is TRBV4-3 and J usage is TRBJ2-7; D gene ambiguous. This CDR3 has 14 residues. Germline values: CDR1 LGHNA, CDR2 YSLEER. V lost 1 base and J lost 0, with 7 bases in between. This CDR3 reads CASSQGSSSYEQYF. CDR3 nucleotides: TGCGCCAGCAGCCAAGGGTCGAGCTCCTACGAGCAGTACTTC.

The rearrangement uses TRBV19 and TRBJ1-2, with TRBD1 matching 10 bases. V was pared by 3 bases and J by 4 bases, with 8 bases of the junction left unmatched. The CDR3 extends over 16 amino acids. Germline CDR1 and CDR2: LNHDA and SQIVND (reference sequence). The CDR3 sequence: CASSILPGQGSYGYTF. The CDR3 DNA follows: TGTGCCAGTAGTATCCTTCCGGGACAGGGGTCCTATGGCTACACCTTC.

This chain connects TRBV5-6 to TRBJ2-7, with D maybe TRBD2 (6 bases). Germline CDR1 is SGHDT and CDR2 is YYEEEE. V was shortened by 0 bases and J by 6 bases, with 13 bases between the two germline ends. The CDR3 sequence is 14 residues long. This CDR3 is CASSLGGTSGEQYF. DNA for the CDR3: TGTGCCAGCAGCTTGGGCGGGACCTCTGGCGAGCAGTACTTC. The full variable domain, with the rest looked up from reference TRBV5-6 and TRBJ2-7, is DAGVTQSPTHLIKTRGQQVTLRCSPKSGHDTVSWYQQALGQGPQFIFQYYEEEERQRGNFPDRFSGHQFPNYSSELNVNALLLGDSALYLCASSLGGTSGEQYFGPGTRLTVT.

There are a few counts of this clone. The chain uses TRBV7-2 and TRBJ2-2; 16 bases agree with TRBD2. CDR1 is SGHTA, CDR2 FQGNSA, per germline. The CDR3 is 18 amino acids. The ends lost 5 bases at V and 6 bases at J; junction bases unmatched: 9. CDR3 protein: CASSLGLAGGHSPGELFF. The CDR3 region has the DNA TGTGCCAGCAGCCTGGGACTAGCGGGAGGGCATTCTCCCGGGGAGCTGTTTTTT.